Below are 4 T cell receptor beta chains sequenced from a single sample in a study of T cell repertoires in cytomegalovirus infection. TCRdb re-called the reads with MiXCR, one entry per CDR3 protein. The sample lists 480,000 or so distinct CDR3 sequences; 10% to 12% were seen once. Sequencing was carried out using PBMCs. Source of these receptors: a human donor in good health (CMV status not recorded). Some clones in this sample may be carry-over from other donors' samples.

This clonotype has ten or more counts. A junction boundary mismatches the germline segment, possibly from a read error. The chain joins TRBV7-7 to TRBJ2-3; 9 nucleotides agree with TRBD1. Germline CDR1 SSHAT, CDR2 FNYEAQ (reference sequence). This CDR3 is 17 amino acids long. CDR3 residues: CASSPRSGQGATDTQYF. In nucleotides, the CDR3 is TGTGCTAGCAGCCCGCGGTCGGGACAGGGCGCCACAGATACGCAGTATTTT. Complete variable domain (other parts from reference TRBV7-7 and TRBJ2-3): GAGVSQSPRYKVTKRGQDVTLRCDPISSHATLYWYQQALGQGPEFLTYFNYEAQPDKSGLPSDRFSAERPEGSISTLTIQRTEQRDSAMYRCASSPRSGQGATDTQYFGPGTRLTVL.

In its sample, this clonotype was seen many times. In DNA, the CDR3 is TGTGCCACGGGAGCCTCTGGAAACACCATATATTTT. Translated: CATGASGNTIYF. The rearrangement links TRBV12-3 or TRBV12-4 to TRBJ1-3; D remains unclear. V lost 10 bases and J lost 0, with 7 bases in between. The CDR3 contains 12 residues.

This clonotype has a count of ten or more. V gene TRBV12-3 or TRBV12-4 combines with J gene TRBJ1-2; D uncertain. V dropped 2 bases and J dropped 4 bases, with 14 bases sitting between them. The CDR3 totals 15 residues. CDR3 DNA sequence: TGTGCCAGCAGTTTATTGCCTGTTAAGAGCTATGGCTACACCTTC. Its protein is CASSLLPVKSYGYTF.

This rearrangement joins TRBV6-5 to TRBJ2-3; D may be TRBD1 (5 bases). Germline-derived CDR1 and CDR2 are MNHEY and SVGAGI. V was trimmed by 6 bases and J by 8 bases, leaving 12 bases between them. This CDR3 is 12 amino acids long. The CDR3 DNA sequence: TGTGCCAGCAGCCCCGGACACCTTACGCAGTATTTT. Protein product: CASSPGHLTQYF.